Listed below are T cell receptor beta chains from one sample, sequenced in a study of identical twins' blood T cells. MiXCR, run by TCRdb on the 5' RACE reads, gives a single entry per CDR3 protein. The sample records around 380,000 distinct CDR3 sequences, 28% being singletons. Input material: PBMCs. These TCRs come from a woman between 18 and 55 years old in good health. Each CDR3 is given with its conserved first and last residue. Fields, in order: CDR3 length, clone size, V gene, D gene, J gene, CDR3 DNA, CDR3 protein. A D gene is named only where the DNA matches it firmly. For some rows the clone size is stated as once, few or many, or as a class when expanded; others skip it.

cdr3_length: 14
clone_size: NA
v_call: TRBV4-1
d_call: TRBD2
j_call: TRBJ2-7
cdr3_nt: TGCGCCAGCAGCCAAGAAAGTCTAGCGGGTCAGCAGTACTTC
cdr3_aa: CASSQESLAGQQYF

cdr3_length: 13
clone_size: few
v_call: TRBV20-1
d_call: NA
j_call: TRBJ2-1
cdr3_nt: TGCAGTGCCGACCACAGCTCCTACAATGAGCAGTTCTTC
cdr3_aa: CSADHSSYNEQFF

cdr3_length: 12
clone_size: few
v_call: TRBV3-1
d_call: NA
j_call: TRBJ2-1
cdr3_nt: TGTGCCAGCAGCCATCCGGGGGATGAGCAGTTCTTC
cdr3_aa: CASSHPGDEQFF

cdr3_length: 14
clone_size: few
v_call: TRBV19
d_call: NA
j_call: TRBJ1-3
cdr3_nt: TGTGCCAGCCGGGACAACCTGAGGGGAAACACCATATATTTT
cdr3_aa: CASRDNLRGNTIYF

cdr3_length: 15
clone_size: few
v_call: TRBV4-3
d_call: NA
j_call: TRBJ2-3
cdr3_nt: TGCGCCAGCAGCCAAGACGTAGGGAGCACAGATACGCAGTATTTT
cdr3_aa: CASSQDVGSTDTQYF

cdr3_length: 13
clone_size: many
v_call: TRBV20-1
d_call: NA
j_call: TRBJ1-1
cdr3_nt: TGCAGTGCTAGAGATCTGGGGTACACTGAAGCTTTCTTT
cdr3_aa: CSARDLGYTEAFF

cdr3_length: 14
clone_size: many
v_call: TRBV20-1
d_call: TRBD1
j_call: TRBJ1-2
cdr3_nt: TGCAGTGCTAGTCTACAACCCGGGACAGCCTCATACACCTTC
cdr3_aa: CSASLQPGTASYTF

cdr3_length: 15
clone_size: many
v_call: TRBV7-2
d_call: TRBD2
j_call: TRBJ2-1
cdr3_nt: TGTGCCAGCAGCTTACTGGCTAGCGGGAGTCTTGAGCAGTTCTTC
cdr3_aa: CASSLLASGSLEQFF

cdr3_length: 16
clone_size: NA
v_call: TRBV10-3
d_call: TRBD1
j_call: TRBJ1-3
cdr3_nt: TGTGCCATCAGTCTAGGGGGCCCGAGCTCTGGAAACACCATATATTTT
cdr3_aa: CAISLGGPSSGNTIYF

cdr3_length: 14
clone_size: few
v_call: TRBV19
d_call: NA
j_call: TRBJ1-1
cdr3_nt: TGTGCCAGTAGTCCACCCGGTATGAGCGCTGAAGCTTTCTTT
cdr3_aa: CASSPPGMSAEAFF

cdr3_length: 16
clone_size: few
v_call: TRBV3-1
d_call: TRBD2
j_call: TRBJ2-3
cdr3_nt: TGTGCCAGCAGCCGGGAACTTAGCGGGAGTACAGATACGCAGTATTTT
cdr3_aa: CASSRELSGSTDTQYF

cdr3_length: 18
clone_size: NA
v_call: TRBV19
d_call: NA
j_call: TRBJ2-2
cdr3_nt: TGTGCCAGTAGTCCTTTGTCCCACGCAGGGACGTTGGTCGGGGAGCTGTTTTTT
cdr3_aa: CASSPLSHAGTLVGELFF

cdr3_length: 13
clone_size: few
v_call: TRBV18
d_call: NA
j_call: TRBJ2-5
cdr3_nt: TGTGCCAGCTCACAGTTCTACCAAGAGACCCAGTACTTC
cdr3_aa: CASSQFYQETQYF

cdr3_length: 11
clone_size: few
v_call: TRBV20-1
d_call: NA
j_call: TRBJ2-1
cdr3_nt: TGCAGTGGGATGGCGTACAATGAGCAGTTCTTC
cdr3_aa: CSGMAYNEQFF